This is a list of T cell receptor beta chains from one sample in a study of T cells after yellow fever vaccination. TCRdb re-analysed the 5' RACE reads in MiXCR, keeping a single row per CDR3 protein. This table holds over 85,000 distinct CDR3 sequences, approximately 8.4% found once. The material sequenced was CD8+ T cells not binding an NS4B(214-222) dextramer, sorted from PBMCs, taken less than 16 days after the first yellow fever vaccination. All receptors come from a man in his late teens or twenties who received the YFV17D yellow fever vaccine. Each CDR3 is given with its conserved first and last residue. A D gene is named only where the DNA matches it firmly. Size is stated for part of the rows, as once, few or many counts, or as a class when the clone is expanded.

DNA,CDR3,D,V,size,J
TGTGCCAGCAGCCGGACAGTAACTGAAGCTTTCTTT,CASSRTVTEAFF,.,TRBV7-9,few,TRBJ1-1
TGCGCCAGCAGCTTCGACATTGACAGGGAATGGGCAGATACGCAGTATTTT,CASSFDIDREWADTQYF,TRBD1,TRBV5-1,few,TRBJ2-3
TGTGCCACCAGCAGAGATTTAACTAGCATGGAGACCCAGTACTTC,CATSRDLTSMETQYF,.,TRBV15,.,TRBJ2-5
TGTGCCAGCGGTCACCAACGGGCGCTCGGGGAACCGCCCGAAGCTTTCTTT,CASGHQRALGEPPEAFF,.,TRBV27,few,TRBJ1-1
TGTGCCAGCAGTTTCTATCACACCGGGGAGCTGTTTTTT,CASSFYHTGELFF,.,TRBV6-5,few,TRBJ2-2
TGCGCCAGCAGCTTAAACAGGGGCGTGAACACTGAAGCTTTCTTT,CASSLNRGVNTEAFF,TRBD1,TRBV5-1,few,TRBJ1-1
TGTGCCAGCAGCTTCGGGGGGAACACCGGGGAGCTGTTTTTT,CASSFGGNTGELFF,.,TRBV7-2,few,TRBJ2-2
TGTGCCAGCAGTTACTCGATACGAGGGGAGACCCAGTACTTC,CASSYSIRGETQYF,.,TRBV6-2/TRBV6-3,few,TRBJ2-5
TGTGCCAGCAGTTACTGGGGGGAGCCCCGCTCCTACAATGAGCAGTTCTTC,CASSYWGEPRSYNEQFF,.,TRBV6-5,.,TRBJ2-1
TGTGCCAGCAGCAAGGGACAGGGCCGGGAGAGGCCCCAGCATTTT,CASSKGQGRERPQHF,.,TRBV21-1,few,TRBJ1-5
TGTGCCAGCAGTGAGGGACTAGCGGGGACCTCTGGGGCCAACGTCCTGACTTTC,CASSEGLAGTSGANVLTF,TRBD2,TRBV11-2,once,TRBJ2-6
TGTGCCAGCAGTTACTCGGGAGGGGGGACTTCACCCCTCCACTTT,CASSYSGGGTSPLHF,.,TRBV6-5,.,TRBJ1-6
TGTGCCAGCAGGAAGACGGGGGGTACAGATACGCAGTATTTT,CASRKTGGTDTQYF,TRBD2,TRBV11-2,.,TRBJ2-3
TGTGCCAGCAGTTTATCCCCAGGGGGCGGGGAGCTGTTTTTT,CASSLSPGGGELFF,TRBD1,TRBV27,.,TRBJ2-2
TGCGCCAGCAGCCAAGATCCAGGGGCCACGAACACTGAAGCTTTCTTT,CASSQDPGATNTEAFF,.,TRBV4-1,few,TRBJ1-1
TGTGCCAGCAGTTTTGTCATCACAGGGGTGACTGAAGCTTTCTTT,CASSFVITGVTEAFF,TRBD1,TRBV12-3/TRBV12-4,few,TRBJ1-1
TGCAGCGTTGTGCCGGGGTTAATCTCCTACAATGAGCAGTTCTTC,CSVVPGLISYNEQFF,.,TRBV29-1,many,TRBJ2-1